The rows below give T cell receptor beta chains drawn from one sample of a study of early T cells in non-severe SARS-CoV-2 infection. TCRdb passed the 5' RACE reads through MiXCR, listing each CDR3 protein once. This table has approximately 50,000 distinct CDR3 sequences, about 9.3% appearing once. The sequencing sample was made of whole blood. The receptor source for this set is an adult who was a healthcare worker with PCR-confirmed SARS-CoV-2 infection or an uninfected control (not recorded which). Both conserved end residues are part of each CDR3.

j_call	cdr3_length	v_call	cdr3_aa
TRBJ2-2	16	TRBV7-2	CASSEQREGSTGELFF
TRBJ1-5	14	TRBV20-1	CSARSSEGVRPQHF
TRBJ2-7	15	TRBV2	CASSELGQGNYEQYF
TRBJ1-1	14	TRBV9	CASSVEAINTEAFF
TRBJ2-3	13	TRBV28	CASGIPSTDTQYF
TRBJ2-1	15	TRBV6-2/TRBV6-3	CASSNGRGLHNEQFF
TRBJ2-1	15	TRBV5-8	CASSLRGLVHNEQFF
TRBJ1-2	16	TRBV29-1	CSVVTYPGQGISGYTF
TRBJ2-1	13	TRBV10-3	CATGTDLYNEQFF
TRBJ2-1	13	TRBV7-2	CASSLAGSHEQFF
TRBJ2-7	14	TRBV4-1	CTSSHPGGKGEQYF
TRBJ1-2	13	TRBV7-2	CASSLEQSYGYTF
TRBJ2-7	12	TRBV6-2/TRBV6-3	CASSPSQVEQYF
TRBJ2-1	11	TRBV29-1	CSVEYGREQFF
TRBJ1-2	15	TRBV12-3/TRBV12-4	CASSFGDRINYGYTF
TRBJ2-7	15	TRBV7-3	CASSPGQVPSYEQYF
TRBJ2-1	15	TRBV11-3	CASSLVAGRNNEQFF
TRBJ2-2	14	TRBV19	CASTLALSPGELFF
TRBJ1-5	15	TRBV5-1	CASSAMGQYNQPQHF
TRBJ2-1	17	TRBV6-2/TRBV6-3	CASSYTGTSGIYNEQFF
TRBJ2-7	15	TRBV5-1	CASSPTGQGYYEQYF
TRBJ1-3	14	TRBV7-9	CVSSPGGSGNTIYF
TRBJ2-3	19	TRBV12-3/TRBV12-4	CASSLGRQGLKSPTDTQYF
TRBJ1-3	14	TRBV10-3	CAISGQPSGNTIYF
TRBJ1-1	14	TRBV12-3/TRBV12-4	CASSRAGGSAEAFF
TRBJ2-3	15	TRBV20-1	CSALPLAGLADTQYF
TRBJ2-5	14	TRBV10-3	CAISESTAAETQYF
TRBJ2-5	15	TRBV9	CASTEASGREETQYF
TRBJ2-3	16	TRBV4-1	CASSHTESGGTDTQYF